The 27 T cell receptor beta chains below come from one sample, sequenced in a study of blood T cell repertoires in COVID-19. Produced via immunoSEQ multiplex PCR; TCRdb's table is partial and in-frame only. In the table there are fewer than 450,000 clones, about 90% of which are singletons. The sample consisted of peripheral blood. Receptors were obtained from a woman in her seventies with COVID-19, enrolled during active disease.

This clone was recorded once. The chain combines TRBV19 with TRBJ2-4; TRBD2 matches 9 bases. CDR1 is LNHDA and CDR2 is SQIVND in the germline V gene (reference sequence). This CDR3 is 14 amino acids long. With V trimmed by 3 bases and J by 9 bases, 6 bases remained unmatched. The CDR3 here is CASSIGSGGRIQYF. In nucleotides, the CDR3 is TGTGCCAGTAGTATTGGAAGCGGGGGGCGCATTCAGTACTTC.

The rearrangement uses TRBV29-1 and TRBJ1-1; TRBD1 might be the D (5 bases). From germline, CDR1 is SQVTM and CDR2 ANQGSEA. The CDR3 is made up of 14 amino acids. V was trimmed by 3 bases and J by 4 bases, leaving 15 bases between them. The CDR3 DNA reads TGCAGCGTTGATAGCGGAGCAGGGACCACTGAAGCTTTCTTT. The encoded protein is CSVDSGAGTTEAFF.

V gene TRBV27 combines with J gene TRBJ1-2; D remains ambiguous. Germline loops: CDR1 MNHEY, CDR2 SMNVEV (reference sequence). V shed 6 bases and J shed 4 bases, with 18 bases lying between them. This CDR3 spans 15 amino acids. CDR3 residues: CASRGSPHFFYGYTF. For the CDR3, the DNA is TGTGCCAGCAGGGGCAGCCCCCACTTTTTCTATGGCTACACCTTC.

This sequence joins TRBV6-5 and TRBJ1-2; D is uncertain. Per germline, CDR1 MNHEY and CDR2 SVGAGI. The CDR3 consists of 13 residues. Trimming took 10 bases from V and 4 from J, leaving 16 bases between them. The CDR3 reads CAKIRLYSYGYTF. CDR3 bases: TGTGCCAAGATCAGGCTCTACTCCTATGGCTACACCTTC.

The rearrangement uses TRBV9 and TRBJ1-1; 8 nucleotides align to TRBD1. There are 15 residues in the CDR3. Germline V gives CDR1 SGDLS, CDR2 YYNGEE. Germline trimming cut 3 bases from V and 1 base from J; bases unmatched to any gene: 5. The CDR3 region is CASSAPGQGNTEAFF. The CDR3 bases are TGTGCCAGCAGCGCCCCTGGACAGGGGAACACTGAAGCTTTCTTT.

The chain joins TRBV18 to TRBJ2-3; 8 bases match TRBD1. From germline, CDR1 is KGHSH and CDR2 LQKENI. CDR3 length equals 19 residues. J gave up 0 bases and V 3 bases, and 14 bases lay outside the gene matches. The CDR3 reads CASSPLARGLRDSTDTQYF. The DNA of the CDR3 is TGTGCCAGCTCACCGCTCGCCAGGGGGCTACGGGATAGCACAGATACGCAGTATTTT. Full variable domain (rest looked up from reference TRBV18 and TRBJ2-3): NAGVMQNPRHLVRRRGQEARLRCSPMKGHSHVYWYRQLPEEGLKFMVYLQKENIIDESGMPKERFSAEFPKEGPSILRIQQVVRGDSAAYFCASSPLARGLRDSTDTQYFGPGTRLTVL.

The chain combines TRBV28 with TRBJ1-5; possible D gene TRBD1, 5 bases. The germline V gene has CDR1 MDHEN and CDR2 SYDVKM. This CDR3 is 12 amino acids long. Trimming shortened V by 6 bases and J by 11 bases, and 14 bases separated the two germline ends. CDR3 sequence: CASRIKRDAQHF. CDR3 nucleotides: TGTGCCAGCAGGATTAAGCGGGACGCCCAGCATTTT.

The chain uses TRBV5-6 and TRBJ1-2; possible D gene TRBD1, 6 bases. CDR3 length: 16 amino acids. CDR1 is SGHDT and CDR2 is YYEEEE in the germline V gene. V shed 0 bases and J shed 4 bases, with 16 bases lying between them. The CDR3 loop is CASSLVAGVGGYGYTF. The CDR3 region has the DNA TGTGCCAGCAGCTTGGTAGCAGGGGTTGGAGGCTATGGCTACACCTTC.

This clone was seen a single time. The chain employs TRBV9 and TRBJ2-3; a weak D match, TRBD2 (6 bases). Germline assignment: CDR1 SGDLS and CDR2 YYNGEE. CDR3 length: 14 residues. Trimming took off 7 bases at V and 6 bases at J, with 18 bases between the two ends. The CDR3 DNA reads as TGTGCCAGCGGCGGACCCGGGACTTCTGATACGCAGTATTTT. Its translation: CASGGPGTSDTQYF.

V gene TRBV5-4 combines with J gene TRBJ1-1; 8 bases match TRBD1. Germline trimming cut 0 bases from V and 5 bases from J; bases unmatched to any gene: 6. This CDR3 spans 15 amino acids. Germline loops: CDR1 SGHNT, CDR2 YYREEE (reference sequence). The CDR3 nucleotides are TGTGCCAGCAGCTTGGGAGGACAGGGTGGTACTGAAGCTTTCTTT. Residues: CASSLGGQGGTEAFF.

About this clone: One junction end does not reproduce the germline sequence, and a read error may be involved. The chain carries TRBV2 and TRBJ2-3; D might be TRBD1 (5 bases). The CDR3 has 13 residues. Germline CDR1 reads SNHLY; CDR2 reads FYNNEI. CDR3 amino acids: CASSRPETETQYF. For the CDR3, the DNA is TGTGCCAGCAGCCGTCCAGAGACAGAAACGCAGTATTTT. The variable domain in full, with the rest retrieved from reference TRBV2 and TRBJ2-3, is EPEVTQTPSHQVTQMGQEVILRCVPISNHLYFYWYRQILGQKVEFLVSFYNNEISEKSEIFDDQFSVERPDGSNFTLKIRSTKLEDSAMYFCASSRPETETQYFGPGTRLTVL.

CDR3 region: CAWSVQEGSPLHF. For the CDR3, the DNA is TGTGCCTGGAGTGTACAGGAAGGCTCACCCCTCCACTTT. The chain couples TRBV30 to TRBJ1-6, with D possibly TRBD1 on 5 matching bases. V was cut by 0 bases and J by 10 bases, with 10 bases left in between. CDR1 is GTSNPN and CDR2 is SVGIG in the germline V gene (reference sequence). The CDR3 spans 13 residues.

This clone has more than one count but fewer than ten. The J gene is TRBJ1-2, the V gene TRBV30; 7 bases match TRBD1. The CDR3 sequence is 15 residues long. V shed 7 bases, J shed 1 base, and the junction held 12 bases outside the gene matches. CDR1 and CDR2 from the germline V gene are GTSNPN and SVGIG (reference sequence). CDR3 nucleotide sequence: TGTGCCTCGTACCAGCGGACAGGTTTTAACTATGGCTACACCTTC. It is translated as CASYQRTGFNYGYTF.

This sequence joins TRBV30 and TRBJ2-7, with TRBD2 as a possible D gene (6 bases). V lost 1 base, J lost 6 bases, and 13 bases lay in between. This CDR3 region has 13 residues. The V gene's germline CDR1 is GTSNPN and CDR2 SVGIG (reference sequence). The CDR3 sequence is CAWSGEVWSEQYF. The CDR3 bases are TGTGCCTGGAGTGGGGAGGTCTGGAGCGAGCAGTACTTC.

The chain is built from TRBV18 and TRBJ1-1, with 9 bases aligning to TRBD1. Germline CDR1 and CDR2: KGHSH and LQKENI. V lost 5 bases, J lost 5 bases, and 9 bases stayed unmatched. The CDR3 sequence is 15 residues long. The CDR3 bases are TGTGCCAGCTCATCAGGGACAGGGTTGGGAACTGAAGCTTTCTTT. Translation gives CASSSGTGLGTEAFF.

The J gene is TRBJ2-5, the V gene TRBV28; D ambiguous. Germline V CDR1 and CDR2: MDHEN, SYDVKM. The V end was cut by 6 bases, the J end by 5 bases, with 19 bases between. CDR3 size: 15 residues. The DNA for the CDR3 is TGTGCCAGCAGGCAAGGCCTGGGCAAAAGGGAGACCCAGTACTTC. Its translation: CASRQGLGKRETQYF. Full variable domain (outside the CDR3, taken from reference TRBV28 and TRBJ2-5): DVKVTQSSRYLVKRTGEKVFLECVQDMDHENMFWYRQDPGLGLRLIYFSYDVKMKEKGDIPEGYSVSREKKERFSLILESASTNQTSMYLCASRQGLGKRETQYFGPGTRLLVL.

V gene TRBV5-1 combines with J gene TRBJ1-1, with D perhaps TRBD1 (5 bases). The germline CDR1 and CDR2 sequences are SGHRS and YFSETQ. Trimming removed 0 bases from V and 4 bases from J, with 13 bases in between. This CDR3 has 15 amino acids. The CDR3 DNA follows: TGCGCCAGCAGCTTGGGTCAGGGATTGGGCACTGAAGCTTTCTTT. Protein product: CASSLGQGLGTEAFF. Variable domain in full (rest from reference TRBV5-1 and TRBJ1-1): KAGVTQTPRYLIKTRGQQVTLSCSPISGHRSVSWYQQTPGQGLQFLFEYFSETQRNKGNFPGRFSGRQFSNSRSEMNVSTLELGDSALYLCASSLGQGLGTEAFFGQGTRLTVV.

As DNA, the CDR3 is TGTGCCAGCTCCTGGACTAGCGATGCAGATACGCAGTATTTT. Encoded protein: CASSWTSDADTQYF. The chain has TRBV18 and TRBJ2-3; 9 bases are shared with TRBD2. This CDR3 comprises 14 residues. Germline CDR1 and CDR2: KGHSH and LQKENI. The ends lost 6 bases at V and 4 bases at J; junction bases unmatched: 5.

This rearrangement joins TRBV29-1 to TRBJ1-1, with D perhaps TRBD1 (5 bases). CDR3 length equals 13 residues. Germline assignment: CDR1 SQVTM and CDR2 ANQGSEA. Trimming took 6 bases from V and 0 from J, leaving 11 bases between them. This chain's CDR3 is CSVLSGVNTEAFF. CDR3 sequence (DNA): TGCAGCGTCCTCTCGGGGGTGAACACTGAAGCTTTCTTT.

The chain couples TRBV10-3 to TRBJ2-6, with D possibly matching TRBD1 (6 bases). Germline assignment: CDR1 ENHRY and CDR2 SYGVKD. CDR3 length: 16 residues. Trimming took 6 bases from V and 2 from J, leaving 14 bases between them. The CDR3 spells CAIRETGMAGANVLTF. The CDR3, as DNA: TGTGCCATCAGGGAAACAGGGATGGCTGGGGCCAACGTCCTGACTTTC.

The J gene is TRBJ2-3, the V gene TRBV4-1, with D hard to call. Looked up from germline, CDR1 is MGHRA and CDR2 is YSYEKL. This CDR3 is 14 amino acids long. Trimming stripped 0 bases from V and 0 bases from J, with 4 bases between. The CDR3 DNA is TGCGCCAGCAGCCAAGAAACTAGCACAGATACGCAGTATTTT. Translated: CASSQETSTDTQYF.

This clone appeared once. The genes are TRBV11-2 and TRBJ1-2; no clear D. The V and J ends lost 0 bases and 7 bases respectively, with 12 bases between them. The CDR3 contains 14 residues. Germline CDR1 is SGHAT and CDR2 is FQNNGV. The CDR3 region is CASSLDLGLSGYTF. The DNA for the CDR3 is TGTGCCAGCAGCTTAGATCTTGGGCTCTCTGGCTACACCTTC.

CDR3 nucleotides: TGTGCCAGCAGTCGCCTCCGACAGGCCGATCAGCCCCAGCATTTT. As protein: CASSRLRQADQPQHF. The chain links TRBV6-6 to TRBJ1-5; possible D gene TRBD1, 6 bases. The germline V and J ends were trimmed by 5 bases and 5 bases, with 16 bases remaining between them. The CDR3 has 15 amino acids. Germline loops: CDR1 MNHNY, CDR2 SVGAGI (reference sequence).

This chain uses TRBV9 with TRBJ1-1; 9 bases line up with TRBD1. V lost 3 bases to trimming and J lost 8 bases; unmatched junction nucleotides: 8. From germline, CDR1 is SGDLS and CDR2 YYNGEE. The CDR3 contains 14 residues. CDR3 sequence reads: CASSASTGGAEAFF. In DNA, the CDR3 is TGTGCCAGCAGCGCCAGCACAGGGGGCGCCGAAGCTTTCTTT.

The rearrangement links TRBV5-4 to TRBJ2-5; a possible D gene is TRBD2 (5 bases). V was clipped by 0 bases and J by 5 bases, with 14 bases between them. The CDR3 extends over 15 amino acids. Germline assignment: CDR1 SGHNT and CDR2 YYREEE (reference sequence). The CDR3 nucleotides read TGTGCCAGCAGCTTGGCCCGTCGGGGTTTTGAGACCCAGTACTTC. The encoded protein is CASSLARRGFETQYF.

This chain connects TRBV9 to TRBJ2-3; 9 bases match TRBD2. Germline V CDR1 and CDR2: SGDLS, YYNGEE. V trimming: 0 bases; J trimming: 2 bases; junction bases outside the gene matches: 4. This CDR3 comprises 16 residues. CDR3 residues: CASSVEAGGLTDTQYF. The CDR3, as DNA: TGTGCCAGCAGCGTAGAGGCGGGGGGGCTCACAGATACGCAGTATTTT.

V is TRBV21-1 and J is TRBJ1-5; the D segment call TRBD1 is taken from the table without a DNA check. TRBV21-1 is annotated as a pseudogene. The CDR3 covers 14 residues. Here the CDR3 DNA reads TGTGCCAGCAGCAGGGGCCATAGCAATCAGCCCCAGCATTTT. Encoded protein: CASSRGHSNQPQHF.